This TCR beta chain was recovered during a study of human CD8 memory T cell subsets. Libraries of TCR beta chains were produced by 5' RACE (UMI-labeled). Each CDR3 protein gets one entry in TCRdb, which reprocessed the 5' RACE reads and gives no DNA. Recorded here are around 19,000 distinct CDR3 sequences; the top ten clones represent 5% to 6.5%. Sequencing used CD8+ stem-like memory T cells (TSCM and TCM) sorted from PBMCs. Subset reported: stem-like memory CD8 T cells (TSTEM), CCR7+ PD-1- TIGIT-. This TCR was recovered from a human donor in good health.

The CDR3: CASSFTQGTGELFF. This chain joins TRBV7-8 and TRBJ2-2; TCRdb indicates TRBD1, and absent DNA this call remains unverified. CDR3 length: 14 residues. Germline V CDR1 and CDR2: SGHVS, FQNEAQ.